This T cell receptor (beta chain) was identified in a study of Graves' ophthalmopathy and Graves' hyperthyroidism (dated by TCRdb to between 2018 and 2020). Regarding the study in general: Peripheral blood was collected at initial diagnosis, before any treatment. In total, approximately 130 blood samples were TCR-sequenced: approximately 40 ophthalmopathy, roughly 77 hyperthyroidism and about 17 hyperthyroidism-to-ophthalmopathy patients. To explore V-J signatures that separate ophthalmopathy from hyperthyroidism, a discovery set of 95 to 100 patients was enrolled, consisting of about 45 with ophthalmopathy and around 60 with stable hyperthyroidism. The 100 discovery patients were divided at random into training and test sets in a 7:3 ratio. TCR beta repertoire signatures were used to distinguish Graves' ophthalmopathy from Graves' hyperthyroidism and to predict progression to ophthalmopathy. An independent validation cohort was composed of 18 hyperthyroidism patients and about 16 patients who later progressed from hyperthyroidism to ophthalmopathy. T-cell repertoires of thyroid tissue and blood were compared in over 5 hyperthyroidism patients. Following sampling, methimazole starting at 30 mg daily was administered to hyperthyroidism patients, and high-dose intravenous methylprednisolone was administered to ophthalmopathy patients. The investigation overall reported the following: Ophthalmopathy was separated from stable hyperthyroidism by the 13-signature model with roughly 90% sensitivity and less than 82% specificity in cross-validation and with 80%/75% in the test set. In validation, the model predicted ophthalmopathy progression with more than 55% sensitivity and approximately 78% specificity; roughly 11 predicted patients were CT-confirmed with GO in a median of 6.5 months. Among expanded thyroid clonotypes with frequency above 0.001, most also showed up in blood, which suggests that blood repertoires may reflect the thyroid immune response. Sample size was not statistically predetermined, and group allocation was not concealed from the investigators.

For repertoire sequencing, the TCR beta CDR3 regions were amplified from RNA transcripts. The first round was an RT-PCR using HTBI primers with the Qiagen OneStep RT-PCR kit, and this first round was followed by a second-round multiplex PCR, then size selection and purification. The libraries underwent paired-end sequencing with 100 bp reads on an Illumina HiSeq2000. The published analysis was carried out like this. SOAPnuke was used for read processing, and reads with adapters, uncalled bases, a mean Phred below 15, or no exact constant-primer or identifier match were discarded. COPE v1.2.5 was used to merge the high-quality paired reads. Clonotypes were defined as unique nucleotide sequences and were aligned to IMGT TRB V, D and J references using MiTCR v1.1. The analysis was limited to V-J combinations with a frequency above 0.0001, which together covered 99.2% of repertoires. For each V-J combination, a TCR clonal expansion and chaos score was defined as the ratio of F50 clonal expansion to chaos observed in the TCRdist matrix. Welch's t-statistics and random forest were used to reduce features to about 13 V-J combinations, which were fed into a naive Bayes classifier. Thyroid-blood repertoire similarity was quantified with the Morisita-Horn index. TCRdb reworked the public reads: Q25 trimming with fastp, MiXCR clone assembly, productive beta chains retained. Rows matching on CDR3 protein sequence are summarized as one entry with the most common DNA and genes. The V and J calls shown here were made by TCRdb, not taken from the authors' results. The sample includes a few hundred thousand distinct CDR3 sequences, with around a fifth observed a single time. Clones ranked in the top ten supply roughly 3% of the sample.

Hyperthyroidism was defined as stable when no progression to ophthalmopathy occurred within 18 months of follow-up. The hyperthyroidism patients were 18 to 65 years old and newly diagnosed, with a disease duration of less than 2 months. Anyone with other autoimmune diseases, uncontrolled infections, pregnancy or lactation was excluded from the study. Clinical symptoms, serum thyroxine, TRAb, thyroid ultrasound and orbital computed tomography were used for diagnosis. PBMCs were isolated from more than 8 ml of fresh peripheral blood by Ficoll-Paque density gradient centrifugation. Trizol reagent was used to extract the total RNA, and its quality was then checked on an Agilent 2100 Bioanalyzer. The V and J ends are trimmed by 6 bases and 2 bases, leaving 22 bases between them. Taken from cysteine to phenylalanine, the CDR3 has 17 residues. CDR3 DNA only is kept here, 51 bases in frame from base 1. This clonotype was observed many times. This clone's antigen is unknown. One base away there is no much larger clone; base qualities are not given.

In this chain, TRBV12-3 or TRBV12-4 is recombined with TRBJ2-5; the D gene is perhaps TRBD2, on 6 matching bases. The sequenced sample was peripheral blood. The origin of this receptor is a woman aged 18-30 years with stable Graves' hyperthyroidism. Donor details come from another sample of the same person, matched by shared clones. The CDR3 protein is CASSHWSGTSTQETQYF. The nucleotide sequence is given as TGTGCCAGCAGCCATTGGTCGGGGACTTCCACACAAGAGACCCAGTACTTC.